A single sample is the source of the 14 T cell receptor beta chains below, sequenced in a study of T cell repertoires in cytomegalovirus infection. In TCRdb, the reads were re-called with MiXCR into one record per CDR3 protein. The repertoire includes 450,000 to 600,000 distinct CDR3 sequences, about 11% of them detected once, and roughly 10% sits in the top ten. Input material: PBMCs. The origin of the receptors is a human donor in good health (CMV status not recorded). Some clones in this sample may be carry-over from other donors' samples.

This clonotype was observed at least ten times. The chain combines TRBV29-1 with TRBJ1-2; TRBD1 agrees at 8 bases. Germline-derived CDR1 and CDR2 are SQVTM and ANQGSEA. CDR3 length: 12 amino acids. V gave up 7 bases and J gave up 8 bases; unmatched junction bases: 9. The CDR3 DNA reads as TGCAGCGCGGGACAGGATTCGTCGGGCTACACCTTC. Its translation: CSAGQDSSGYTF.

This clonotype has more than one count but fewer than ten. V usage is TRBV27 and J usage is TRBJ2-1; tentatively, D is TRBD2 (6 bases). This CDR3 has 12 residues. V was trimmed by 6 bases and J by 12 bases, leaving 15 bases between them. CDR1 is MNHEY, CDR2 SMNVEV, per germline (reference sequence). Here the CDR3 DNA reads TGTGCCAGCAGCTTTTGGGGGACTCGGCAGTTCTTC. Protein product: CASSFWGTRQFF.

This clonotype was observed many times. Here the CDR3 reads CATQADGVYNEQFF. CDR3 DNA sequence: TGTGCCACCCAAGCTGACGGCGTCTACAATGAGCAGTTCTTC. The V and J genes are TRBV12-3 or TRBV12-4 and TRBJ2-1; D unclear. The CDR3 totals 14 residues. V was shortened by 10 bases and J by 3 bases, with 16 bases between the two germline ends.

This clonotype occurred many times. This chain links TRBV7-2 with TRBJ2-3; 8 nucleotides match TRBD2. The germline V gene has CDR1 SGHTA and CDR2 FQGNSA. V gave up 2 bases and J gave up 6 bases; unmatched junction bases: 7. The CDR3 has 15 amino acids. CDR3: CASSLLGTSSDTQYF. CDR3 DNA: TGTGCCAGCAGCTTACTGGGGACTAGTTCTGATACGCAGTATTTT.

This clonotype was observed at least ten times. The rearrangement uses TRBV20-1 and TRBJ2-4; possible D gene TRBD2, 5 bases. This CDR3 region has 15 residues. V lost 3 bases to trimming and J lost 3 bases, with 15 bases between them. Germline CDR1 DFQATT, CDR2 SNEGSKA (reference sequence). CDR3 residues: CSASLNRDFKNIQYF. The CDR3 region has the DNA TGCAGTGCTAGTCTCAATCGGGATTTCAAAAACATTCAGTACTTC.

The gene calls are TRBV20-1 and TRBJ1-5; D possibly corresponds to TRBD1 (5 bases). CDR3 length: 15 residues. Germline V gene sequence: CDR1 DFQATT, CDR2 SNEGSKA (reference sequence). The V end lost 3 bases, the J end lost 2 bases, and 14 bases lay between the germline ends. The CDR3 coding sequence is TGCAGTGCTAGGGTTTTTGGGGCCGGCAATCAGCCCCAGCATTTT. This translates into CSARVFGAGNQPQHF.

This clonotype has a count of ten or more. The chain carries TRBV29-1 and TRBJ2-2, with D perhaps TRBD1 or TRBD2 (5 bases each). CDR3 length: 17 amino acids. V was cut by 2 bases and J by 5 bases, with 21 bases left in between. Per germline, CDR1 SQVTM and CDR2 ANQGSEA. The DNA of the CDR3 is TGCAGCGTTGAACCCTTCGGCCGGGACCCAACGACCGGGGAGCTGTTTTTT. Protein sequence: CSVEPFGRDPTTGELFF.

This clonotype was seen more than once but under ten times. This chain links TRBV7-9 with TRBJ1-5; TRBD1 might be the D (6 bases). Looked up from germline, CDR1 is SEHNR and CDR2 is FQNEAQ (reference sequence). The CDR3 contains 15 residues. Trimming shortened V by 5 bases and J by 2 bases, and 13 bases separated the two germline ends. For the CDR3, the DNA is TGTGCCAGCAGCGCAGGGGAGATTGGCAATCAGCCCCAGCATTTT. It codes for CASSAGEIGNQPQHF.

This clonotype was picked up many times. The gene calls are TRBV2 and TRBJ2-2, with D perhaps TRBD1 (6 bases). Looked up from germline, CDR1 is SNHLY and CDR2 is FYNNEI. The CDR3 sequence is 15 residues long. Trimming removed 6 bases at V and 6 bases at J, with 17 bases between. The CDR3 sequence: CASRTGTLKSGELFF. DNA of the CDR3: TGTGCCAGCAGGACCGGGACACTGAAGTCCGGGGAGCTGTTTTTT.

This clonotype was counted between two and nine times. The chain uses TRBV20-1 and TRBJ2-3, with D possibly TRBD1 on 5 matching bases. This CDR3 has 14 amino acids. V was trimmed by 0 bases and J by 3 bases, leaving 10 bases between them. CDR1 is DFQATT and CDR2 is SNEGSKA in the germline V gene (reference sequence). The CDR3 loop is CSARDPRVTDTQYF. The CDR3 nucleotides are TGCAGTGCTAGAGATCCCAGGGTAACAGATACGCAGTATTTT.

J is TRBJ1-5 and V is TRBV29-1; D call uncertain. The V end lost 6 bases, the J end lost 3 bases, and 12 bases lay between the germline ends. The CDR3 is 13 amino acids. Germline V gives CDR1 SQVTM, CDR2 ANQGSEA. CDR3 DNA: TGCAGCGTGGAGGACGGGTTCAATCAGCCCCAGCATTTT. It specifies CSVEDGFNQPQHF.

V and J are TRBV27 and TRBJ2-5; 8 bases match TRBD1. CDR3 length: 14 residues. The germline gives CDR1 MNHEY, CDR2 SMNVEV (reference sequence). After removal of 5 bases from V and 5 bases from J, the junction contained 7 bases not matched to a gene. In DNA form, the CDR3 reads TGTGCCAGCAGTAAACAGGGGGTGGAGGAGACCCAGTACTTC. It is translated as CASSKQGVEETQYF.

In this sample, this clonotype turned up a few times. The V gene is TRBV20-1, the J gene TRBJ2-7; TRBD2 matches at 8 bases. Germline V gene data show CDR1 as DFQATT and CDR2 as SNEGSKA (reference sequence). V lost 1 base and J lost 2; bases outside the gene matches: 4. This CDR3 has 14 amino acids. The DNA of the CDR3 is TGCAGTGCTAGAGGGGGGACTAGTCCCTACGAGCAGTACTTC. This translates into CSARGGTSPYEQYF.

This clonotype was observed at least ten times. The chain has TRBV19 and TRBJ2-3; 7 bases are shared with TRBD2. Per the germline V gene, CDR1 is LNHDA and CDR2 is SQIVND (reference sequence). The V gene end was trimmed by 9 bases and the J gene end by 0 bases; junction bases not matched to a gene: 12. The CDR3 has 16 amino acids. CDR3 amino acids: CASSRAGSASTDTQYF. For the CDR3, the DNA is TGTGCCAGCTCACGAGCGGGATCCGCTAGCACAGATACGCAGTATTTT.